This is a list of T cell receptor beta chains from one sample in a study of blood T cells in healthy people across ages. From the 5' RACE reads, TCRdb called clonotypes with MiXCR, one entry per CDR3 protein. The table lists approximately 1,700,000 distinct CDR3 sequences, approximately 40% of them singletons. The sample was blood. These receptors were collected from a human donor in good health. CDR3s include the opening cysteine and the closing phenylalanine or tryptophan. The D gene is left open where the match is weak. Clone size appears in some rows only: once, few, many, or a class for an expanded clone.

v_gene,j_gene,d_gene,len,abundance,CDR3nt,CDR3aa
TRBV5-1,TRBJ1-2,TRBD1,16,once,TGCGCCAGCAGCTTGGCCGGCCGACAGGGGAAACATGGCTACACCTTC,CASSLAGRQGKHGYTF
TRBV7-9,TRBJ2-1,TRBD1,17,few,TGTGCCAGCAGCTCTACAACCAGGGACAGGGGCCACAATGAGCAGTTCTTC,CASSSTTRDRGHNEQFF
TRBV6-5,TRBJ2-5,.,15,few,TGTGCCAGCAGTTCCATTCGGGGGTACCAAGAGACCCAGTACTTC,CASSSIRGYQETQYF
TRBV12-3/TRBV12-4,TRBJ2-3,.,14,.,TGTGCCATCACCCCTTGGGCAGGGGAGGATACGCAGTATTTT,CAITPWAGEDTQYF
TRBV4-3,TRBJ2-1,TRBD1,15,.,TGCGCCAGCAGCCCACGGACAGGGGTGGGGAATGAGCAGTTCTTC,CASSPRTGVGNEQFF
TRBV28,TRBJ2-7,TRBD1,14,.,TGTGCCAGTTTCTCCCCGGGACAGAGTTACGAGCAGTACTTC,CASFSPGQSYEQYF
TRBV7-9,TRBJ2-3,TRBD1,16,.,TGTGCCAGCAGCACCCTCACAGGGGTTTTCACAGATACGCAGTATTTT,CASSTLTGVFTDTQYF
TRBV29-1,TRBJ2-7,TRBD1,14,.,TGCAGCGTTGGGCTAGGGGACAGAACCTACGAGCAGTACTTC,CSVGLGDRTYEQYF
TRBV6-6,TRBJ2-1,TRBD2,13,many,TGTGCCAGCGAGCGGGGTTCCTACAATGAGCAGTTCTTC,CASERGSYNEQFF
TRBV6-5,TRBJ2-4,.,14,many,TGTGCCAGCAGTTACGTTTCTGGGGTGGACATTCAGTACTTC,CASSYVSGVDIQYF
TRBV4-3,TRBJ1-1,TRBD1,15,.,TGCGCCAGCAGCGCTCAGACAGGGTTGGAGACTGAAGCTTTCTTT,CASSAQTGLETEAFF
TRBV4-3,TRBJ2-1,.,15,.,TGCGCCAGCAGCCAAGAGGCCTATGGGAGCGATGAGCAGTTCTTC,CASSQEAYGSDEQFF
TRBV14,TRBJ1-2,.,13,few,TGTGCCAGCAGCCCACAGTTTGCCTATGGCTACACCTTC,CASSPQFAYGYTF
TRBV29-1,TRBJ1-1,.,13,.,TGCAGCGTTGAGGCTTGGGGGGATACTGAAGCTTTCTTT,CSVEAWGDTEAFF
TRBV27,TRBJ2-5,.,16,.,TGTGCCAGCAGTTTATCATGGGGGCTGGGAGGCGAGACCCAGTACTTC,CASSLSWGLGGETQYF
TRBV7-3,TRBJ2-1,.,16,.,TGTACCAGCAGCTTCCCCACCGGGGGATCCTACAATGAGCAGTTCTTC,CTSSFPTGGSYNEQFF
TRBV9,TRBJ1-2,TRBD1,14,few,TGTGCCAGCAGCGTCGGCGGGACAGGGGTTGGCTACACCTTC,CASSVGGTGVGYTF
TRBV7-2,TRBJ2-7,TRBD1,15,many,TGTGCCAGCAGCTCGGGACAGGGGGCGTTCTACGAGCAGTACTTC,CASSSGQGAFYEQYF